One sample yielded the 9 T cell receptor beta chains listed below, sequenced in a study of OX40 agonist ivuxolimab in advanced cancers. TCRdb's copy holds only in-frame clones and misses some; the assay was immunoSEQ multiplex PCR. Here the sample spans 45,000 to 70,000 clones, more than 70% being singletons. The source was CD4+ or CD8+ T cells sorted from blood, collected in a trial of the OX40 agonist ivuxolimab. Receptor source: an adult with an advanced solid tumor such as melanoma, head and neck, liver or kidney cancer.

The chain carries TRBV7-8 and TRBJ2-7; D not certain. Trimming pared 5 bases from V and 1 base from J, leaving 12 bases between. The CDR3 totals 14 residues. Germline values: CDR1 SGHVS, CDR2 FQNEAQ. The CDR3 loop reads CASSASAASYEQYF. The CDR3 DNA reads as TGTGCCAGCAGCGCATCGGCAGCTTCCTACGAGCAGTACTTC.

DNA for the CDR3: TGTGCCAGCAGTCTAGGACTAGCGGTTCAAAGCACAGATACGCAGTATTTT. Its protein is CASSLGLAVQSTDTQYF. V and J are TRBV2 and TRBJ2-3; TRBD2 aligns across 10 bases. J lost 0 bases, V lost 5 bases, and 8 bases had no gene match. CDR3 length equals 17 residues. CDR1 is SNHLY and CDR2 is FYNNEI in the germline V gene.

The chain couples TRBV4-2 to TRBJ2-2; TRBD1 is a possible D gene (5 bases). V lost 0 bases and J 4 bases, leaving 15 bases between the germline ends. The CDR3 has 17 residues. Germline V gene data show CDR1 as LGHNA and CDR2 as YNFKEQ. The CDR3 loop is CASSQDGAQASTGELFF. DNA of the CDR3: TGTGCCAGCAGCCAAGATGGGGCTCAGGCTAGCACCGGGGAGCTGTTTTTT.

V usage is TRBV18 and J usage is TRBJ2-7; D might be TRBD1 (5 bases). The germline V gene has CDR1 KGHSH and CDR2 LQKENI. The CDR3 loop spans 14 amino acids. V lost 3 bases, J lost 2 bases, and 11 bases lay in between. The CDR3 sequence is CASSPAREAYEQYF. DNA for the CDR3: TGTGCCAGCTCACCCGCCAGGGAAGCCTACGAGCAGTACTTC.

This clone was recorded a few times. This chain joins TRBV10-1 and TRBJ1-5, with TRBD1 matching 8 bases. Per the germline V gene, CDR1 is WNHNN and CDR2 is SYGVQD (reference sequence). The CDR3 runs to 14 residues. The trim removed 7 bases at V and 2 bases at J, leaving 4 bases unmatched. CDR3 sequence reads: CASIGQGCNQPQHF. CDR3 DNA sequence: TGCGCCAGCATCGGACAGGGATGCAATCAGCCCCAGCATTTT.

The chain has TRBV5-1 and TRBJ2-5; D is unresolved. Trimming removed 3 bases from V and 5 bases from J, with 14 bases in between. Germline V gene sequence: CDR1 SGHRS, CDR2 YFSETQ. The CDR3 length is 14 residues. CDR3 sequence: CASSSNDLRETQYF. CDR3 DNA sequence: TGCGCCAGCAGCTCTAATGACTTGCGGGAGACCCAGTACTTC.

This clone was recorded once. J is TRBJ1-2 and V is TRBV29-1; 8 positions match TRBD1. Germline values: CDR1 SQVTM, CDR2 ANQGSEA. This CDR3 has 13 amino acids. With V trimmed by 3 bases and J by 5 bases, 5 bases remained unmatched. The CDR3 region is CSVDDRGSYGYTF. The CDR3 DNA sequence: TGCAGCGTTGATGACAGGGGAAGTTATGGCTACACCTTC. Complete variable domain (other parts from reference TRBV29-1 and TRBJ1-2): SAVISQKPSRDICQRGTSLTIQCQVDSQVTMMFWYRQQPGQSLTLIATANQGSEATYESGFVIDKFPISRPNLTFSTLTVSNMSPEDSSIYLCSVDDRGSYGYTFGSGTRLTVV.

The chain recombines TRBV28 with TRBJ2-2; D gene uncertain. From germline, CDR1 is MDHEN and CDR2 SYDVKM. Trimming shortened V by 6 bases and J by 1 base, and 12 bases separated the two germline ends. The CDR3 totals 15 residues. The CDR3 protein is CASSLLPGNTGELFF. The CDR3 nucleotides read TGTGCCAGCAGCCTTTTACCGGGGAACACCGGGGAGCTGTTTTTT.

This chain connects TRBV18 to TRBJ2-3; D remains unclear. Per the germline V gene, CDR1 is KGHSH and CDR2 is LQKENI. V dropped 3 bases and J dropped 1 base, with 8 bases sitting between them. This CDR3 has 14 residues. The CDR3 loop reads CASSPPQGTDTQYF. For the CDR3, the DNA is TGTGCCAGCTCACCTCCCCAGGGCACAGATACGCAGTATTTT. The variable domain in full, with the rest retrieved from reference TRBV18 and TRBJ2-3, is NAGVMQNPRHLVRRRGQEARLRCSPMKGHSHVYWYRQLPEEGLKFMVYLQKENIIDESGMPKERFSAEFPKEGPSILRIQQVVRGDSAAYFCASSPPQGTDTQYFGPGTRLTVL.